These T cell receptor beta chains were read from a single sample in a study of blood T cell repertoires in COVID-19. Profiled with immunoSEQ multiplex PCR; TCRdb holds only in-frame clones, not every one. This table holds around 260,000 clones, 88% found once. Sequences were obtained from peripheral blood. Every receptor here comes from a human donor in a cohort sampled during active COVID-19. Both conserved end residues are part of each CDR3. Fields, in order: J gene, D gene, V gene, clone size, CDR3 DNA, CDR3 protein. D genes are given only for firm matches. Clone size appears in some rows only: once, few, many, or a class for an expanded clone.

TRBJ1-4,-,TRBV7-2,-,TGTGCCAGCAGCTTAGTGGGGCAGCTCCAAGAAAAACTGTTTTTT,CASSLVGQLQEKLFF
TRBJ1-1,-,TRBV24-1,-,TGTGCCACCAGTGACACCCAACAGGGGAACACTGAAGCTTTCTTT,CATSDTQQGNTEAFF
TRBJ1-4,TRBD1,TRBV30,-,TGTGCCTGGAGAGAACCGGGACAGGGATATGAAAAACTGTTTTTT,CAWREPGQGYEKLFF
TRBJ2-1,TRBD2,TRBV4-3,-,TGCGCCAGCAGCCAAGAGGGGAGGGGAGGTGAGCAGTTCTTC,CASSQEGRGGEQFF
TRBJ2-7,TRBD1,TRBV9,-,TGTGCCAGCAGCAAGGACAGGGTTTCCTACGAGCAGTACTTC,CASSKDRVSYEQYF
TRBJ1-2,-,TRBV15,-,TGTGCCACCAGCAGTGATCTTAGGACAGCTAACTATGGCTACACCTTC,CATSSDLRTANYGYTF
TRBJ2-3,-,TRBV7-3,-,TGTGCCAGCAGCTCCCGAGGGGGAACATTAGTCTCAGATACGCAGTATTTT,CASSSRGGTLVSDTQYF
TRBJ2-7,TRBD1,TRBV4-1,once,TGCGCCAGCAGCCGGGCGACAGGGACCTACGAGCAGTACTTC,CASSRATGTYEQYF
TRBJ2-7,TRBD2,TRBV7-9,once,TGTGCCAGCAGCATAGTAGCGGGGAGCTCCTACGAGCAGTACTTC,CASSIVAGSSYEQYF
TRBJ1-6,-,TRBV4-3,-,TGCGCCAGCAGCCAAGAGGAACAGGGATCGGGCTATAATTCACCCCTCCACTTT,CASSQEEQGSGYNSPLHF
TRBJ2-7,TRBD2,TRBV4-3,-,TGCGCCAGCAGCCAAGATTGGGTCCCGGGACTAGCGCCTTACGAGCAGTACTTC,CASSQDWVPGLAPYEQYF
TRBJ1-1,-,TRBV7-9,few,TGTGCCAGCAGCTTATATCCCGACACTGAAGCTTTCTTT,CASSLYPDTEAFF
TRBJ1-6,TRBD1,TRBV18,-,TGTGCCAGCTCACCTCAGGGGGAGAATTCACCCCTCCACTTT,CASSPQGENSPLHF
TRBJ1-3,-,TRBV9,-,TGTGCCAGCAGCCCTGGAAAGGGGGCTGGAAACACCATATATTTT,CASSPGKGAGNTIYF
TRBJ2-7,-,TRBV10-1,few,TGCGCCAGCAGTGAGGGGCCTTACGAGCAGTACTTC,CASSEGPYEQYF
TRBJ1-4,-,TRBV19,-,TGTGCCAGTAGTACCTCACAGGGAAGGGCAACTAATGAAAAACTGTTTTTT,CASSTSQGRATNEKLFF
TRBJ1-5,-,TRBV27,-,TGTGCCAGCAGTCAATACGCGGTGGCTCAGCCCCAGCATTTT,CASSQYAVAQPQHF
TRBJ2-5,TRBD2,TRBV7-3,-,TGTGCCAGCAGCTGGCTCGGGGGGTACCAAGAGACCCAGTACTTC,CASSWLGGYQETQYF
TRBJ1-3,-,TRBV7-9,-,TGTGCCAGCAGGCAGGGTTCTTACTCTGGAAACACCATATATTTT,CASRQGSYSGNTIYF
TRBJ1-1,-,TRBV30,-,TGTGCCGGTACGGGGGTTCAGGCTGAAGCTTTCTTT,CAGTGVQAEAFF
TRBJ1-1,-,TRBV27,-,TGTGCCAGCAGTTTATCGGATATCAGGGCCATGAACACTGAAGCTTTCTTT,CASSLSDIRAMNTEAFF
TRBJ1-2,-,TRBV4-3,-,TGCGCCAGCAGCCAAGCAGACAGTGACTATGGCTACACCTTC,CASSQADSDYGYTF
TRBJ1-1,-,TRBV7-3,-,TGTGCCAGCAGCCCGACGGGGTCGAACACTGAAGCTTTCTTT,CASSPTGSNTEAFF
TRBJ1-2,TRBD1,TRBV4-1,-,TGCGCCAGCAGCTACAACCGGGACAGGGCCTATGGCTACACCTTC,CASSYNRDRAYGYTF
TRBJ2-7,TRBD1,TRBV28,-,TGTGCCAGCAGTCCGACAGGGAATAGGAACGAGCAGTACTTC,CASSPTGNRNEQYF
TRBJ1-4,TRBD1,TRBV15,-,TGTGCCACCAGGCCGGGACAGGGCCAGGGTGAAAAACTGTTTTTT,CATRPGQGQGEKLFF